A single count supports the clone carrying this T cell receptor beta chain. No antigen is known for it. The sample originates from a study of beta chain features in type 1 diabetes. This CDR3 region has 11 residues. Germline V gene lookup returns CDR1 GTSNPN and CDR2 SVGIG (reference sequence). Deletions cut 7 bases from V and 3 bases from J, with 9 bases between. The study's findings and limits: Type 1 diabetes patients had moderately but significantly shorter TCRB CDR3s in all four CD4+ subsets.

The whole isolated RNA underwent reverse transcription, so sequencing captured expressed TCRB transcripts. Libraries were prepared by immunoSEQ multiplex PCR; TCRdb keeps only in-frame clonotypes and omits some of them. The top ten hold 0.01% of the sample, which has 400,000 or so clones, roughly 12% seen once. Sample: naive CD4+ T cells from blood. The chain links TRBV30 to TRBJ1-1, with D maybe TRBD1 (5 bases). This TCR was recovered from a woman between 18 and 30 years old with type 1 diabetes. Here the CDR3 reads CASGGYTEAFF. CDR3 DNA sequence: TGTGCCTCCGGGGGGTACACTGAAGCTTTCTTT.